This T cell receptor beta chain was obtained from a study of T-cell reconstitution after alpha-beta-depleted transplantation in children. With 3 bases removed from V and 0 bases from J, the gap between germline ends came to 17 bases. From germline, CDR1 is SGHDT and CDR2 YYEEEE. The length of the CDR3 is 17 residues. Molecular barcoding with unique molecular identifiers was used for the TCRbeta library. TCRdb re-analysed the PCR reads in MiXCR, keeping a single row per CDR3 protein. The table lists about 1,000,000 distinct CDR3 sequences, about 31% of them singletons, with about 28% in the top ten. Only a few counts were recorded for this clonotype.

The sequencing used PBMCs, mostly from graft donor cells, collected 360 days after TCRalphabeta/CD19-depleted stem cell transplant. The origin of this receptor is a boy under two years old who had a stem cell transplant for SCID, so the T cells may come from the graft donor. V gene TRBV5-6 combines with J gene TRBJ2-3; weak D call: TRBD2 (5 bases). The CDR3 nucleotides are TGTGCCAGCAGCTCACTAGAACTAGAATCTAGCACAGATACGCAGTATTTT. The encoded protein is CASSSLELESSTDTQYF.